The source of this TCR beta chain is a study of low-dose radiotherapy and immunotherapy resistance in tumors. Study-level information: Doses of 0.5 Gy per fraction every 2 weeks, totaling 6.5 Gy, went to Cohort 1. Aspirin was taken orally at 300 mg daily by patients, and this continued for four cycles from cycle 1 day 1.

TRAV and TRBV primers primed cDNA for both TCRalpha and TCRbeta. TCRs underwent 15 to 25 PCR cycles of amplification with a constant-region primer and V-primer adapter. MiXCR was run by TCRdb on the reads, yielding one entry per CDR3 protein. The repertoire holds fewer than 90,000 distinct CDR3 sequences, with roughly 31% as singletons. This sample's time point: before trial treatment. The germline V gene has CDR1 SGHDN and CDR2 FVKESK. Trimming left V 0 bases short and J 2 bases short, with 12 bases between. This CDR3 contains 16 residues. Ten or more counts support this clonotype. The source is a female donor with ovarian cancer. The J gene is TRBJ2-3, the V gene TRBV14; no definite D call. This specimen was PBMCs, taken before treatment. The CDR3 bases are TGTGCCAGCAGCCAAGATGCCAGGAGATTCACAGATACGCAGTATTTT. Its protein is CASSQDARRFTDTQYF. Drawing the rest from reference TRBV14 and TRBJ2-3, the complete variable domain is EAGVTQFPSHSVIEKGQTVTLRCDPISGHDNLYWYRRVMGKEIKFLLHFVKESKQDESGMPNNRFLAERTGGTYSTLKVQPAELEDSGVYFCASSQDARRFTDTQYFGPGTRLTVL.